The entry below describes one TCR beta chain. The clone's antigen remains unknown. The DNA is left out, because the CDR3 cannot be placed on it with certainty; the CDR3 is given as TCRdb lists it. All of the isolated RNA was reverse transcribed with the High Capacity cDNA Reverse Transcription Kit, so expressed TCRB transcripts were sequenced. Naive, central memory and regulatory T cell samples underwent deep immunoSEQ sequencing, averaging roughly 3.4 million total reads per sample. Sorted cells were lysed in RLT buffer, and RNA was extracted using DNase-treated RNeasy Micro or Mini kits according to cell number. To prevent cross-contamination, every cell subset was processed on its own, while patient and healthy donor samples were processed together. The immunoSEQ multiplex PCR was used to amplify TCRB sequences from cDNA, yielding 87-bp fragments that span the CDR3 region. Sequencing of the amplicons was performed on the Illumina HiSeq platform. On the authors' methods: PCR bias was computationally corrected using synthetic template baselines, reads within Hamming distance 2 were collapsed, and singletons that could not be merged were discarded. Reads were aligned against IMGT so that V, D and J genes, CDR3 length and insertions or deletions at six rearrangement sites could be assigned. Within each subset, clonotype counts were normalized to sorted cell number, and only after that were true diversity and Gini coefficients computed with the tcR R package. The overlap coefficient, calculated on TCRB nucleotide sequences, was used to quantify repertoire sharing. TCRdb obtained this table from immuneACCESS and retained in-frame rearrangements with V and J assigned. These tables miss some clones; where compared with another copy, unresolved V genes account for less than half of the shortfall, and the remainder is unexplained. V and J calls and clone size follow that table, whereas D and trimming were derived from the DNA. The sample table lists 300,000 to 400,000 clones, over 8.5% of them with a count of one. Jointly, the top ten make up about 0.6% of the sample.

The sample comes from a study of beta chain features in type 1 diabetes (dated by TCRdb to the late 2010s). Broadly, across the study: No differences in mean age, gender distribution, total cell number or subset yield were found between patients and healthy donors. In the study, recently diagnosed type 1 diabetes patients and matched healthy donors were compared on the TCRB repertoires of their sorted circulating CD4+ T cell subsets. Across all samples, around 100 million sorted cells were examined, and cell number per subset correlated strongly with RNA yield. Whereas all 28 donors provided naive and central memory subsets, regulatory and stem cell-like memory subsets were isolated from just 8 patients and about 8 healthy donors. Here is what the overall study found, with its caveats: Type 1 diabetes patients showed a moderate but significant shortening of TCRB CDR3 length in all four CD4+ subsets. Only small numbers of individuals were included in the HLA sub-analyses, which left unresolved whether HLA type had any influence on TCRB rearrangement. PCR may preferentially amplify shorter templates, but because patient and control samples were amplified and corrected together, any resulting skew would affect both groups equally. At VDJ recombination sites, patients with type 1 diabetes made fewer insertions and deleted more nucleotides, a pattern implying thymic rearrangement abnormalities. Naive, central memory and regulatory TCRB repertoires appeared to be more alike among patients than among healthy donors. Sequencing cDNA rather than genomic DNA could over-represent highly expressing activated cells, although activation and CD3 levels did not differ between groups.

A single peripheral blood draw of approximately 120 mL on average was collected from each donor into heparinised tubes. A BD FACSAria II was used to sort naive, central memory, regulatory and stem cell-like memory CD4+ T cells with a panel that included CD45RO, CCR7, CD25, CD127, CD95 and CD27. A purity above 98% was achieved for all sorted populations. Right away, PBMCs were isolated by Lymphoprep density gradient centrifugation and were stained directly, with no culture step. So that batch effects would be minimized, each experiment stained and sorted samples in pairs, pairing one healthy donor with one patient. As encoded in the germline V gene, CDR1 is SGHRS while CDR2 is YFSETQ. From its cysteine to its phenylalanine, the CDR3 spans 15 amino acids.

This TCR derives from a man between 25 and 39 years old with type 1 diabetes. The rearrangement combines TRBV5-1 with TRBJ2-1; the D segment call TRBD2 is taken from the table without a DNA check. Material: central memory CD4+ T cells from blood. The CDR3 corresponds to CASILEQGGYNEQFF.